Below are 20 T cell receptor beta chains sequenced from a single sample in a study of neurological immune-mediated disorders. TCRdb independently ran MiXCR on the 5' RACE reads; one entry per CDR3 protein. The table records around 69,000 distinct CDR3 sequences, nearly 3.5% of them present only once. The material sequenced was PBMCs. The receptors here all came from a man in his forties or fifties with multiple sclerosis.

The rearrangement links TRBV29-1 to TRBJ2-7; 9 nucleotides align to TRBD1. CDR3 length: 14 residues. Germline CDR1 is SQVTM and CDR2 is ANQGSEA. V shed 6 bases, J shed 5 bases, and the junction held 11 bases outside the gene matches. CDR3 DNA sequence: TGCAGCGTAAACGACAGGGGGGTATCAAACGAGCAGTACTTC. Protein product: CSVNDRGVSNEQYF.

This clonotype was counted only a few times. The V gene is TRBV5-1, the J gene TRBJ2-5; TRBD1 or TRBD2 may be the D gene (5 bases each). Trimming removed 3 bases at V and 0 bases at J, with 12 bases between. This CDR3 spans 15 amino acids. Germline CDR1 is SGHRS and CDR2 is YFSETQ. The CDR3 DNA is TGCGCCAGCAGCTCTACCCGGGACGACCAAGAGACCCAGTACTTC. Its protein is CASSSTRDDQETQYF.

There are many counts of this clonotype. The gene calls are TRBV6-2 or TRBV6-3 and TRBJ2-5; 9 nucleotides agree with TRBD2. CDR1 and CDR2 from the germline V gene are MNHEY and SVGEGT. The V gene end was trimmed by 4 bases and the J gene end by 5 bases; junction bases not matched to a gene: 14. CDR3 size: 17 residues. This CDR3 is CASSSNAGTSFFETQYF. The CDR3 coding sequence is TGTGCCAGCAGTTCCAATGCCGGGACTAGCTTCTTCGAGACCCAGTACTTC.

Regarding this clonotype: A clone one base away is much larger, so this may be a read error. The V and J genes are TRBV7-6 and TRBJ1-5, with D unclear. Germline V gives CDR1 SGHVS, CDR2 FNYEAQ. The CDR3 has 14 residues. CDR3 nucleotides: TGTACCAGCAGCCGACAAGGAGGGAATCAGCCCCAGCATTTT. Translated, it gives CTSSRQGGNQPQHF.

This clonotype has just a few counts. This CDR3 reads CASTQVGLKGNTIYF. As DNA, the CDR3 is TGTGCCAGCACTCAAGTGGGCCTTAAGGGAAACACCATATATTTT. The rearrangement links TRBV6-5 to TRBJ1-3, with D uncertain. The V gene lost 7 bases and the J gene lost 4 bases, with 17 bases spanning the gap. Germline V gene data show CDR1 as MNHEY and CDR2 as SVGAGI. The CDR3 totals 15 residues.

This clonotype was picked up many times. The CDR3 nucleotides read TGCGCCAGCAGAGATGGACCGAGCTCCTACGAGCAGTACTTC. Protein: CASRDGPSSYEQYF. The V gene is TRBV5-1, the J gene TRBJ2-7; D call uncertain. The V and J ends lost 5 bases and 0 bases respectively, with 12 bases between them. Germline V CDR1 and CDR2: SGHRS, YFSETQ. This CDR3 contains 14 residues.

In this sample, this clonotype turned up many times. In DNA form, the CDR3 reads TGTGCCTGGAGCACGGGACACAACAATCCGCAGTACTTC. It yields the protein CAWSTGHNNPQYF. This chain connects TRBV30 to TRBJ2-7, with a tentative D call TRBD1 (6 bases). This CDR3 has 13 amino acids. Germline lookup yields CDR1 GTSNPN and CDR2 SVGIG (reference sequence). Trimming pared 3 bases from V and 9 bases from J, leaving 18 bases between.

This clonotype appeared many times. V gene TRBV5-1 combines with J gene TRBJ1-1; 10 bases are a match to TRBD1. The ends lost 0 bases at V and 6 bases at J; junction bases unmatched: 2. Germline V gene lookup returns CDR1 SGHRS and CDR2 YFSETQ. The CDR3 runs 14 residues. The CDR3 DNA reads TGCGCCAGCAGCTTGGGACAGGGGGCTTCTGAAGCTTTCTTT. Translation: CASSLGQGASEAFF.

Ten or more counts support this clonotype. This chain links TRBV5-5 with TRBJ2-3, with 8 positions matching TRBD2. Germline trimming cut 0 bases from V and 6 bases from J; bases unmatched to any gene: 9. Germline lookup yields CDR1 SGHKS and CDR2 YYEKEE (reference sequence). CDR3 size: 16 residues. The CDR3 DNA is TGTGCCAGCAGCTTGGCCCCGGGACTAGGGTTTGATACGCAGTATTTT. The encoded protein is CASSLAPGLGFDTQYF.

In its sample, this clonotype was seen many times. The rearrangement joins TRBV15 to TRBJ2-7; 7 positions agree with TRBD1. The CDR3 runs to 16 residues. CDR1 and CDR2 from the germline V gene are LNHNV and YYDKDF (reference sequence). With V trimmed by 0 bases and J by 2 bases, 7 bases remained unmatched. The CDR3 spells CATSRDKDRITYEQYF. CDR3 DNA: TGTGCCACCAGCAGAGATAAGGACAGGATAACCTACGAGCAGTACTTC.

This clonotype was picked up many times. This chain joins TRBV3-1 and TRBJ1-4; perhaps TRBD1 as D (6 bases). The CDR3 loop spans 17 amino acids. The germline V and J ends were trimmed by 2 bases and 4 bases, with 17 bases remaining between them. CDR1 and CDR2 (germline): LGHDT, YNNKEL (reference sequence). This CDR3 is CASSQYEQGLDNEKLFF. The CDR3 region has the DNA TGTGCCAGCAGCCAATATGAACAGGGACTAGATAATGAAAAACTGTTTTTT. Full variable domain (outside the CDR3, taken from reference TRBV3-1 and TRBJ1-4): DTAVSQTPKYLVTQMGNDKSIKCEQNLGHDTMYWYKQDSKKFLKIMFSYNNKELIINETVPNRFSPKSPDKAHLNLHINSLELGDSAVYFCASSQYEQGLDNEKLFFGSGTQLSVL.

This clonotype was detected ten times or more. This sequence joins TRBV12-3 or TRBV12-4 and TRBJ1-5; tentative D call: TRBD1 (6 bases). The CDR3 is made up of 15 amino acids. V was cut by 9 bases and J by 5 bases, with 20 bases left in between. CDR3 residues: CASHPGGAQDQPQHF. The CDR3 DNA is TGTGCCAGTCACCCTGGGGGGGCGCAGGATCAGCCCCAGCATTTT.

This clonotype appeared many times. The chain carries TRBV12-3 or TRBV12-4 and TRBJ2-2, with D hard to call. The V end lost 6 bases, the J end lost 6 bases, and 8 bases lay between the germline ends. This CDR3 has 12 residues. The CDR3 coding sequence is TGTGCCAGCAGGCCAGAACCCGGGGAGCTGTTTTTT. It encodes CASRPEPGELFF.

This clonotype was seen ten or more times. This chain uses TRBV5-1 with TRBJ2-4, with TRBD1 matching 11 bases. With 3 bases clipped from V and 8 bases from J, the junction kept 7 bases outside the gene matches. In germline, CDR1 is SGHRS, CDR2 YFSETQ. The length of the CDR3 is 15 residues. Here the CDR3 DNA reads TGCGCCAGCAGCTCCTCCGGGACAGGGGGGGACATTCAGTACTTC. It translates to CASSSSGTGGDIQYF.

The sample holds many counts of this clonotype. The chain employs TRBV30 and TRBJ2-5, with unresolved D. V lost 4 bases and J lost 0, with 15 bases in between. The CDR3 is 15 amino acids. Germline V CDR1 and CDR2: GTSNPN, SVGIG (reference sequence). The CDR3 DNA sequence: TGTGCCTGGACTTCACCCTCTAGTAACCAAGAGACCCAGTACTTC. This codes for CAWTSPSSNQETQYF.

This clonotype came up a few times. The chain has TRBV5-1 and TRBJ2-1; 16 bases align to TRBD2. Per the germline V gene, CDR1 is SGHRS and CDR2 is YFSETQ. The V and J ends lost 3 bases and 0 bases, in that order; junction bases with no gene match: 6. The CDR3 loop spans 19 amino acids. The CDR3 nucleotides are TGCGCCAGCAGCTCGGGACTAGCGGGAGGGCTCAGCTCCTACAATGAGCAGTTCTTC. Protein: CASSSGLAGGLSSYNEQFF.

This clonotype showed up many times. The chain is built from TRBV20-1 and TRBJ1-3, with 11 bases lining up with TRBD1. This CDR3 spans 13 amino acids. V lost 6 bases and J lost 8; bases outside the gene matches: 6. CDR1 DFQATT and CDR2 SNEGSKA come from the germline V gene (reference sequence). This chain's CDR3 is CSAAGQGADTIYF. Written as DNA, the CDR3 is TGCAGTGCCGCAGGACAGGGGGCGGACACCATATATTTT.

This clonotype was seen at least ten times. The chain links TRBV5-1 to TRBJ1-2, with 7 bases fitting TRBD1. The junction had 6 bases not matched to a gene; V was cut back by 2 bases and J by 8 bases. Germline-derived CDR1 and CDR2 are SGHRS and YFSETQ. This CDR3 spans 13 amino acids. The CDR3 spells CASSFEGANGYTF. CDR3 nucleotides: TGCGCCAGCAGCTTTGAGGGGGCGAACGGCTACACCTTC.

This clonotype was observed at least ten times. The V call is TRBV25-1, the J call TRBJ1-1; 9 nucleotides agree with TRBD1. Germline values: CDR1 MGHDK, CDR2 SYGVNS. J gave up 5 bases and V 3 bases, and 7 bases lay outside the gene matches. The CDR3 spans 15 residues. The CDR3 sequence: CASSESGTGRTEAFF. The DNA for the CDR3 is TGTGCCAGCAGTGAGTCCGGGACAGGGAGGACTGAAGCTTTCTTT.

This clonotype was seen many times. This rearrangement joins TRBV20-1 to TRBJ1-3; TRBD1 matches 8 bases. Unmatched junction bases numbered 12, after V lost 6 bases and J lost 2 bases. This CDR3 has 16 amino acids. The germline CDR1 and CDR2 sequences are DFQATT and SNEGSKA (reference sequence). CDR3 in amino acids: CSAPLPGTGAGNTIYF. DNA for the CDR3: TGCAGTGCCCCCTTACCCGGGACAGGAGCTGGAAACACCATATATTTT.